This T cell receptor (beta chain) is drawn from a study of blood T cell repertoires in COVID-19. Study summary: The origin of the acute and convalescent COVID-19 samples was the United States, Italy and Spain. PBMCs, B-cell-depleted T cells, or T cells were the source of the cDNA or gDNA that made up the material.

The V and J ends lost 5 bases and 7 bases respectively, with 14 bases between them. Germline CDR1 KGHSH, CDR2 LQKENI. The CDR3 sequence is 13 residues long. As originally analysed: Amplification of reference gene primers was used by the study to estimate nucleated cell counts. Repertoires were generated with immunoSEQ multiplex PCR, while TCRdb's copy carries only in-frame clones and drops some. That table gives V, J and clone size, and the DNA gave D and trimming. The profile shows roughly 250,000 clones, roughly 87% of them singletons. Specimen: peripheral blood. The clonotype comes from a woman in her twenties or thirties with acute or convalescent COVID-19. This sequence joins TRBV18 and TRBJ1-2; D is perhaps TRBD1 (6 bases). CDR3 in DNA: TGTGCCAGCTCAGCGACAGGAAAAGGTGGCTACACCTTC. Protein product: CASSATGKGGYTF.